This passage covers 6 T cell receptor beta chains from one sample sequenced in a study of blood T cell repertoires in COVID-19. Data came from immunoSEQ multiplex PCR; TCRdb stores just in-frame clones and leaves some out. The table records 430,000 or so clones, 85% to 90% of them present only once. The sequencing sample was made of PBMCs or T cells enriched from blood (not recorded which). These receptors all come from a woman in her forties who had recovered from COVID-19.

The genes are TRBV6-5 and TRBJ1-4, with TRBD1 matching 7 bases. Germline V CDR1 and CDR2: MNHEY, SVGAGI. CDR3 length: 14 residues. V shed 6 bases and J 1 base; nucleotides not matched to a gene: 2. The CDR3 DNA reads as TGTGCCAGCAGACCAGGGGGAACTAATGAAAAACTGTTTTTT. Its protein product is CASRPGGTNEKLFF.

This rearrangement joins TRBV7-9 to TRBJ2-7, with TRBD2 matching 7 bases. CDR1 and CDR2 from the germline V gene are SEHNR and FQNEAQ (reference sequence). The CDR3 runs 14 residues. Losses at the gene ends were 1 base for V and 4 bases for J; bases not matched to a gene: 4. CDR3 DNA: TGTGCCAGCAGCTTAGGCGGGAGCACTTACGAGCAGTACTTC. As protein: CASSLGGSTYEQYF.

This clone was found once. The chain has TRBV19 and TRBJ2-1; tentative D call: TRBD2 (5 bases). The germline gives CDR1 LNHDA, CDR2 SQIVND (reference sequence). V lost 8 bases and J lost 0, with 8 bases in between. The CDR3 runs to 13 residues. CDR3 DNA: TGTGCCAGTGAAGGGAGCTCCTACAATGAGCAGTTCTTC. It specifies CASEGSSYNEQFF.

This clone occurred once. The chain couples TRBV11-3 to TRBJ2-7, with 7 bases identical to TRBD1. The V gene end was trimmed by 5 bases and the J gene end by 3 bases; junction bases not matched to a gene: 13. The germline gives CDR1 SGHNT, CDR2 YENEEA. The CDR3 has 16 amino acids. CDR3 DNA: TGTGCCAGCAGCCTCAGCTCGAACCGGGACAGCTACGAGCAGTACTTC. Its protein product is CASSLSSNRDSYEQYF.

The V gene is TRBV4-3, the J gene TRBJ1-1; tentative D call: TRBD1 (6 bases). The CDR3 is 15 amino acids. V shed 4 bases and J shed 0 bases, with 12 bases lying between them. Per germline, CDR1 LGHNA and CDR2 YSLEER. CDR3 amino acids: CASSRGRQVNTEAFF. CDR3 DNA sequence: TGCGCCAGCAGCCGCGGCCGACAGGTGAACACTGAAGCTTTCTTT.

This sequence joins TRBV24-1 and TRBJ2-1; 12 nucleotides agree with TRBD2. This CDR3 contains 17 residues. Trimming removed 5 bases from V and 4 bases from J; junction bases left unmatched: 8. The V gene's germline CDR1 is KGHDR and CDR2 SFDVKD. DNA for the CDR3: TGTGCCACCAGTGCGGGGCTGACTAGCGGGAGTTACAATGAGCAGTTCTTC. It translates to CATSAGLTSGSYNEQFF.